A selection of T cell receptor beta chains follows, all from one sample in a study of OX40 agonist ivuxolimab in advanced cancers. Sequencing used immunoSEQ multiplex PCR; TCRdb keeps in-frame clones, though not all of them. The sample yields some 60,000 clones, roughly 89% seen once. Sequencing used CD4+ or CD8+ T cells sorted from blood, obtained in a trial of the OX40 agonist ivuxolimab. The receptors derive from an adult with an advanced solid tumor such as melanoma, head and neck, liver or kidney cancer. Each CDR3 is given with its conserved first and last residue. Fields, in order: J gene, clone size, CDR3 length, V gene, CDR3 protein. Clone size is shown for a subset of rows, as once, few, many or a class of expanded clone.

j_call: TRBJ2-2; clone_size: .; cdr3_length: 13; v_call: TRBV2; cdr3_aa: CASSGVTTGELFF
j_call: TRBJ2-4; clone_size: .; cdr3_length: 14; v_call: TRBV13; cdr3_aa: CASRRQGAKNIQYF
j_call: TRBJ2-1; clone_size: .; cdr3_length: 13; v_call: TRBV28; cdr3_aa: CASSFETRLSQFF
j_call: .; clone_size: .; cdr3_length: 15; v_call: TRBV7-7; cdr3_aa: CASSLEAGGLYEQYF
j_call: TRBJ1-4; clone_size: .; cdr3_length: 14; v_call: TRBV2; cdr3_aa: CASSEVRVNEKLFF
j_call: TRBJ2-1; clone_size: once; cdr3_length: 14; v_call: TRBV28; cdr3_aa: CASRGLAGAYEQFF
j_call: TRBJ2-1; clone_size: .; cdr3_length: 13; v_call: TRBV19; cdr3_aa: CATRDRGYNEQFF
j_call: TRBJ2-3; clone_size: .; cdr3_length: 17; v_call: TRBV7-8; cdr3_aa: CASSTLAYGRATDTQYF
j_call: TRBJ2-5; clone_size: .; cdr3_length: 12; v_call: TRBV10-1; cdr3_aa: CASSLGQGTQYF
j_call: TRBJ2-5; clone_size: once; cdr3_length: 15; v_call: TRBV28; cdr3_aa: CATQSAGTQGETQYF
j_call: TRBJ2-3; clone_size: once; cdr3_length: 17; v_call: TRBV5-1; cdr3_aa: CASSSGDGARGTDTQYF
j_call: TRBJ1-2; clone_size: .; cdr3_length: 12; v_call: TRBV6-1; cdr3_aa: CASSLDSYGYTF
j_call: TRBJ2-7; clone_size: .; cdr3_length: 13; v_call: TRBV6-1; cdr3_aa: CASLPGPTYEQYF
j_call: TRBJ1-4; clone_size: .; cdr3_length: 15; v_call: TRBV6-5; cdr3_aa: CASSYSGVPHEKLFF
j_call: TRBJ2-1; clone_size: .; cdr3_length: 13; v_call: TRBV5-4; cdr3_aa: CASGVAGLNEQFF
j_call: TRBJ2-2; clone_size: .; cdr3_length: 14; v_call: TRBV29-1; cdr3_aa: CSVEGGLGTGELFF
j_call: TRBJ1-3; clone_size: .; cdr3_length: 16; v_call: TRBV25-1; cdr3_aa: CASSGLGTGHYYTIYF
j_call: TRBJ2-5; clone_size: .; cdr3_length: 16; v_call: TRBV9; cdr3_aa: CASSVRSSGRTETQYF
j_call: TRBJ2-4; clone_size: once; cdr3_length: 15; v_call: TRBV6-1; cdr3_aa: CASSPRTQAKNIQYF
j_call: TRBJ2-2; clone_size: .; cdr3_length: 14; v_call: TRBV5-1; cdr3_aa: CASSLTVNTGELFF
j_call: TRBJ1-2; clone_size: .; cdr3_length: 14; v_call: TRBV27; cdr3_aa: CASSLSGESYGYTF
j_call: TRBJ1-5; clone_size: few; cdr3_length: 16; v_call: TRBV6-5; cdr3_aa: CASSYSSDRGDQPQHF
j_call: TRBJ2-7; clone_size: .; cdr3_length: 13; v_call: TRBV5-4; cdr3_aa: CASSKEGSSEQYF
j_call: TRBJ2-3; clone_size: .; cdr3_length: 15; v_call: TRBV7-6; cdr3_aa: CASSSSVASTDTQYF
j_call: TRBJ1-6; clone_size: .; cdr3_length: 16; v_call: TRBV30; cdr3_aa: CAWSLPGRGYNSPLHF
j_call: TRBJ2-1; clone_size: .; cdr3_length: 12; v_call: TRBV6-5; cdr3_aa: CASSYGYNEQFF
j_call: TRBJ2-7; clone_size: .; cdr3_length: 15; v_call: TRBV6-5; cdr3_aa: CASGSSGRGDYEQYF
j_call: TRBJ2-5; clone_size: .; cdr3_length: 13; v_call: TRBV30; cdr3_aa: CAWNRFLQETQYF
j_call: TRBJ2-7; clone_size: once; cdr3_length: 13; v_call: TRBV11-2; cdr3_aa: CASTLSGAGEQYF
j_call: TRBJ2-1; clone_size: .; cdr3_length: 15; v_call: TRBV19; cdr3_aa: CASSYARGWQIEQFF
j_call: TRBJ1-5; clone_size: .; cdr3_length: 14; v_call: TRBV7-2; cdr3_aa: CASSSRQGNQPQHF
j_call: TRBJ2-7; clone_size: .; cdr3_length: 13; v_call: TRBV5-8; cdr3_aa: CASSLGQNYEQYF
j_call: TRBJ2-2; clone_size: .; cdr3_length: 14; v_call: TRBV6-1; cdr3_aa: CASTRQVNTGELFF
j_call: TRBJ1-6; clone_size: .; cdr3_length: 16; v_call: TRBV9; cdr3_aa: CASSSGGGSYNSPLHF
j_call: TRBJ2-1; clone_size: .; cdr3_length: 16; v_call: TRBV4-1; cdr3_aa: CASSQHTSGSQNEQFF
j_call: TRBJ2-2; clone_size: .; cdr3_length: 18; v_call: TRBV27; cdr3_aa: CASSLFSVGYSGTGELFF
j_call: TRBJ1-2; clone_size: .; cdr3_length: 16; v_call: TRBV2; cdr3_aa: CASVATNPTNRYGYTF
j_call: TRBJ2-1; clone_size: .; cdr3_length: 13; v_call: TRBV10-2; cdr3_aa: CASSRTFYNEQFF
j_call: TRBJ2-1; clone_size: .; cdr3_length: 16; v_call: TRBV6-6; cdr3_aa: CASSTRQGQSYNEQFF
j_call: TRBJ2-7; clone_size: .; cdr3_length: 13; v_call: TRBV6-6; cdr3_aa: CASSRTDSYEQYF
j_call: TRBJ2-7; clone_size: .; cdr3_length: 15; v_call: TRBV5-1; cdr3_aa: CASRRLDSSSYEQYF
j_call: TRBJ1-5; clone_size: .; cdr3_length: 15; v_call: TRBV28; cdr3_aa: CASSSSTGFNQPQHF
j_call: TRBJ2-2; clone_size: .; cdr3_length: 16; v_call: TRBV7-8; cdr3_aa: CASSLRTSGNTGELFF
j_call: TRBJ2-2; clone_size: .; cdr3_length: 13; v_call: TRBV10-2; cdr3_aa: CATATRNTGELFF
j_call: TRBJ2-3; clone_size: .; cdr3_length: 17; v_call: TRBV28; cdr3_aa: CASSLGRGRLRTDTQYF